This paragraph covers one TCR beta chain sequence. Trimming left V 0 bases short and J 7 bases short, with 10 bases between. Germline V CDR1 and CDR2: LNHNV, YYDKDF (reference sequence). CDR3 size: 14 residues. This record belongs to a study of blood T cell repertoires in COVID-19. Across the whole study: Samples taken during acute and convalescent COVID-19 were collected in the United States, Italy and Spain. The analysed material was cDNA or gDNA that came from T cells, B-cell-depleted T cells, or PBMCs.

In the original workflow: Nucleated cell number was recorded as an estimate derived from reference gene primer amplification. Here immunoSEQ multiplex PCR was the method, and the copy in TCRdb shows in-frame clones only, minus some. The V and J calls and the clone size are those of that table, but D and trimming were determined from the DNA. The sample holds 15,000 to 20,000 clones, over 75% seen once. Sequenced input: peripheral blood. J is TRBJ1-5 and V is TRBV15; D not certain. The sequence derives from a woman between 65 and 79 years old with active COVID-19. The CDR3, as DNA: TGTGCCACCAGCAGAGAAGCCTCCTGGCAGCCCCAGCATTTT. Its protein is CATSREASWQPQHF.